These 13 T cell receptor beta chains came from one sample sequenced in a study of T cell repertoires in cytomegalovirus infection. TCRdb passed the reads through MiXCR, listing each CDR3 protein once. This sample has around 310,000 distinct CDR3 sequences; about a sixth occur once, and the top ten carry more than 10%. Material: PBMCs. The receptors shown here come from a human donor in good health (CMV status not recorded). Some clones in this sample may be carry-over from other donors' samples.

This chain links TRBV28 with TRBJ2-7; TRBD2 matches at 8 bases. The length of the CDR3 is 15 residues. From germline, CDR1 is MDHEN and CDR2 SYDVKM. Germline trimming cut 8 bases from V and 3 bases from J; bases unmatched to any gene: 12. CDR3 in DNA: TGTGCCAGCCTTCATCACCGGGGGGGAAGCTACGAGCAGTACTTC. Amino acid sequence: CASLHHRGGSYEQYF.

This clonotype was seen repeatedly, ten times or more. The genes are TRBV7-2 and TRBJ1-2; the D gene is possibly TRBD1 (5 bases). Germline V gives CDR1 SGHTA, CDR2 FQGNSA. The CDR3 totals 14 residues. Trimming pared 0 bases from V and 8 bases from J, leaving 13 bases between. The CDR3 here is CASSLASGSGGYTF. CDR3 nucleotides: TGTGCCAGCAGCTTAGCGTCAGGGTCTGGAGGCTACACCTTC.

The chain is built from TRBV2 and TRBJ2-3; TRBD2 matches at 7 bases. CDR3 length: 14 amino acids. The J segment lost 1 base and the V segment lost 6 bases, leaving 4 bases of the junction unmatched. Germline assignment: CDR1 SNHLY and CDR2 FYNNEI. The CDR3 DNA sequence: TGTGCCAGCAGCTGGAGCGGGGGCACAGATACGCAGTATTTT. Encoded protein: CASSWSGGTDTQYF. The full variable domain, its missing parts supplied by reference TRBV2 and TRBJ2-3, is EPEVTQTPSHQVTQMGQEVILRCVPISNHLYFYWYRQILGQKVEFLVSFYNNEISEKSEIFDDQFSVERPDGSNFTLKIRSTKLEDSAMYFCASSWSGGTDTQYFGPGTRLTVL.

This clonotype was recorded many times. V gene TRBV7-6 combines with J gene TRBJ1-1, with D possibly being TRBD1 (6 bases). V dropped 1 base and J dropped 4 bases, with 19 bases sitting between them. Germline V lookup: CDR1 SGHVS, CDR2 FNYEAQ. The CDR3 length is 17 residues. For the CDR3, the DNA is TGTGCCAGCAGCTTAGAAGGGGGGGCAAGGTCAACCACTGAAGCTTTCTTT. Translated: CASSLEGGARSTTEAFF.

In its sample, this clonotype was seen many times. The J gene is TRBJ2-2, the V gene TRBV7-2; D is undetermined. From germline, CDR1 is SGHTA and CDR2 FQGNSA. There are 16 residues in the CDR3. Trimming stripped 4 bases from V and 2 bases from J, with 14 bases between. The CDR3 here is CASSSQLISNTGELFF. DNA of the CDR3: TGTGCCAGCAGCTCACAGCTTATATCCAACACCGGGGAGCTGTTTTTT. Based on the CDR3 plus reference TRBV7-2 and TRBJ2-2, the full variable domain is GAGVSQSPSNKVTEKGKDVELRCDPISGHTALYWYRQSLGQGLEFLIYFQGNSAPDKSGLPSDRFSAERTGGSVSTLTIQRTQQEDSAVYLCASSSQLISNTGELFFGEGSRLTVL.

Only a few counts were recorded for this clonotype. The chain recombines TRBV2 with TRBJ2-7, with unresolved D. Germline V gene sequence: CDR1 SNHLY, CDR2 FYNNEI. V gave up 6 bases and J gave up 7 bases, with 13 bases separating them. The CDR3 length is 12 residues. CDR3 amino acids: CASSAIGWEQYF. The CDR3 DNA reads TGTGCCAGCAGCGCGATCGGATGGGAGCAGTACTTC.

At least ten counts were recorded for this clonotype. This chain joins TRBV7-9 and TRBJ2-2; D is perhaps TRBD1 (5 bases). CDR1 is SEHNR and CDR2 is FQNEAQ in the germline V gene (reference sequence). This CDR3 comprises 14 residues. The V and J ends lost 4 bases and 2 bases respectively, with 8 bases between them. The CDR3 DNA reads TGTGCCAGCAGCTCCCGGACAAACACCGGGGAGCTGTTTTTT. It codes for CASSSRTNTGELFF.

This clonotype was seen more than once but under ten times. The chain recombines TRBV10-3 with TRBJ2-4; 8 bases line up with TRBD1. The CDR3 totals 13 residues. Germline CDR1 and CDR2: ENHRY and SYGVKD. The V and J ends lost 0 bases and 15 bases, in that order; junction bases with no gene match: 7. The CDR3 DNA follows: TGTGCCATCAGTGAGTCAAGGGGACAGGAGGGGTACTTC. Protein sequence: CAISESRGQEGYF.

In this sample, this clonotype turned up many times. V and J are TRBV19 and TRBJ2-3, with D unclear. Per the germline V gene, CDR1 is LNHDA and CDR2 is SQIVND (reference sequence). V was shortened by 2 bases and J by 3 bases, with 12 bases between the two germline ends. There are 15 residues in the CDR3. CDR3 sequence reads: CASSILDVDTDTQYF. CDR3 nucleotides: TGTGCCAGTAGTATACTAGACGTCGATACAGATACGCAGTATTTT.

This clonotype was detected only a few times. The chain is built from TRBV25-1 and TRBJ1-3; TRBD1 might be the D (6 bases). This CDR3 has 17 residues. Per germline, CDR1 MGHDK and CDR2 SYGVNS. The ends were cut back, 3 bases at V and 0 bases at J, with 15 bases in the middle. CDR3 nucleotide sequence: TGTGCCAGCAGTGATGAGGGGGGGGGCCTCTCTGGAAACACCATATATTTT. This encodes CASSDEGGGLSGNTIYF.

This clonotype has just a few counts. The rearrangement joins TRBV5-1 to TRBJ2-2; TRBD1 aligns across 9 bases. Germline values: CDR1 SGHRS, CDR2 YFSETQ. The CDR3 runs to 15 residues. V gave up 3 bases and J gave up 5 bases; unmatched junction bases: 5. CDR3 coding DNA: TGCGCCAGCAGCTGGACCGGGACAGGGACCGGGGAGCTGTTTTTT. This codes for CASSWTGTGTGELFF.

This clonotype was observed a few times. The V call is TRBV7-9, the J call TRBJ2-2; TRBD2 might be the D (5 bases). The V end lost 1 base, the J end lost 13 bases, and 13 bases lay between the germline ends. The CDR3 sequence is 13 residues long. Germline lookup yields CDR1 SEHNR and CDR2 FQNEAQ (reference sequence). CDR3 nucleotides: TGTGCCAGCAGCTTAGATAAAGACCGGGGGCTGTTTTTT. This sequence encodes CASSLDKDRGLFF.

J is TRBJ1-1 and V is TRBV19; no definite D call. There are 14 residues in the CDR3. V lost 6 bases, J lost 1 base, and 12 bases lay in between. Per the germline V gene, CDR1 is LNHDA and CDR2 is SQIVND (reference sequence). This CDR3 reads CASRADYGNTEAFF. Written as DNA, the CDR3 is TGTGCCAGTAGGGCCGACTACGGGAACACTGAAGCTTTCTTT.